This is a list of T cell receptor beta chains from one sample in a study of shared clonotypes between healthy human individuals. Profiled with immunoSEQ multiplex PCR; TCRdb holds only in-frame clones, not every one. The table shows about 380,000 clones, with about 96% occurring only once. The sequenced sample consisted of memory CD8+ T cells sorted from blood. Every receptor here comes from a man younger than 45 in good health. The conserved cysteine and the conserved F or W are not part of the CDR3 here.

TRBJ2-1 TRBV6-5 ASSQDRLEQF
TRBJ2-7 TRBV7-9 ASSLRPYEQY
TRBJ1-1 TRBV20-1 SASLQGEAF
TRBJ2-5 TRBV14 ASSLSWTGETQY
TRBJ1-5 TRBV30 AWRKGGRDQPQH
TRBJ1-2 TRBV27 ASSLTGVGYT
TRBJ1-2 TRBV11-1 ASSLWSGADYGYT
TRBJ2-5 TRBV28 ASSFRLALQETQY
TRBJ2-7 TRBV7-3 ASSLISGLLVYEQY
TRBJ2-7 TRBV28 ASSARYEQY
TRBJ2-3 TRBV5-1 ASSLSGLAGVRTDTQY
TRBJ2-2 TRBV5-1 ASSSGLESGELF
TRBJ2-1 TRBV5-1 ASSLLNEQF
TRBJ2-4 TRBV19 ASSIRTSGKIPIQY
TRBJ1-4 TRBV6-5 ASSSRVGATEKLF
TRBJ2-1 TRBV6-6 ASSYLLAGDGEQF
TRBJ2-3 TRBV12-5 ASGLSTGALNTDTQY
TRBJ2-3 TRBV6-6 ASSLRGPSPQY
TRBJ1-2 TRBV30 AWSVRGGMGGYT
TRBJ1-5 TRBV21-1 ASSSDGQGYQPQH
TRBJ2-2 TRBV12-5 ASALGWTGELF
TRBJ2-7 TRBV5-8 ASSLLGPRRSSYEQY
TRBJ1-6 TRBV27 ASRDSSYNSPLH
TRBJ1-1 TRBV19 ASSLTPWTGNTEAF
TRBJ2-3 TRBV19 ASSITHRGTDTQY
TRBJ2-7 TRBV21-1 ASSKDYEQY
TRBJ1-5 TRBV7-3 ASTLRGLALNQPQH
TRBJ1-4 TRBV19 ASSAYRATNEKLF
TRBJ2-7 TRBV6-1 ASSDRGTYEQY
TRBJ1-2 TRBV7-9 ASSDGTNYGYT
TRBJ2-2 TRBV29-1 SVSAGGELF
TRBJ1-3 TRBV28 ASSFLPGQGGNTIY
TRBJ2-2 TRBV28 ASSFFLRGRAGELF
TRBJ2-3 TRBV25-1 ASSDHIEGDTQY
TRBJ1-6 TRBV5-1 ASSSRVWNSPLH
TRBJ1-1 TRBV28 ASSFGDRDYTEAF
TRBJ2-3 TRBV19 ASSISGRTDTQY
TRBJ2-4 TRBV2 ASKRQGKNIQY
TRBJ2-7 TRBV28 ASTPGHPGQGPY
TRBJ2-7 TRBV11-2 ASSLIGGPPSDQY
TRBJ1-1 TRBV29-1 SVAGGLNTEAF
TRBJ2-3 TRBV5-1 ASSTGLALDTQY
TRBJ2-5 TRBV28 ASSARTSGGETQY
TRBJ1-3 TRBV2 ASSEHRGAGNTIY
TRBJ2-2 TRBV2 ASDRAANTGELF
TRBJ2-7 TRBV28 ASSLIGGTSGSLADEQY
TRBJ2-7 TRBV19 ASSMGAWVEQY
TRBJ1-2 TRBV30 AWSPRTERWGLANYGYT
TRBJ2-6 TRBV13 ASSQKAGANVLT
TRBJ1-2 TRBV30 AWGRGGLDYGYT
TRBJ2-1 TRBV29-1 SVGGSGSFTLYNEQF
TRBJ1-1 TRBV5-5 ASSLEGGPFAEAF
TRBJ2-7 TRBV2 ASSAQQGASEQY
TRBJ2-1 TRBV19 ASSIPYNEQF
TRBJ1-3 TRBV28 ASSSPGIGNTIY
TRBJ2-3 TRBV19 ASSIDRAVATDTQY
TRBJ2-7 TRBV4-2 ASSQDWGLPGGTISEQY
TRBJ2-3 TRBV6-5 ASSYVPGGTDTQY
TRBJ2-2 TRBV5-5 ASISSLGELF
TRBJ1-2 TRBV6-6 ASILTGGMGGYT